This TCR beta chain was recorded in a study of CD8 T cells in ankylosing spondylitis. Trimming pared 7 bases from V and 3 bases from J, leaving 15 bases between. The CDR3 runs to 14 residues. Germline V CDR1 and CDR2: LNHDA, SQIVND (reference sequence). Overall study results and limits: Characteristic of ankylosing spondylitis blood, it appeared, was a TCR beta motif comprising several highly homologous variants. In ankylosing spondylitis patients, matched synovial fluid reportedly showed significant enrichment of disease-linked clones. CD8+ by phenotype, disease-linked clones were relatively rare in peripheral blood.

Concerning this clonotype itself: Its antigen is currently unknown.

Quantitative 5'-RACE was performed with molecular barcodes, and it yielded the TCR beta libraries. One entry per CDR3 protein results from TCRdb running MiXCR on the 5' RACE reads. The sample lists 500,000 to 550,000 distinct CDR3 sequences; about 12% were seen once. The sample was blood, either unsorted or a sorted T cell fraction (not recorded which). V and J are TRBV19 and TRBJ1-2; tentatively, D is TRBD1 (5 bases). The receptor was isolated from a male donor with ankylosing spondylitis. CDR3 DNA sequence: TGTGCCAGTAACCCACGGTCAGGGTACTATGGCTACACCTTC. Translated: CASNPRSGYYGYTF. The full variable domain, with the rest looked up from reference TRBV19 and TRBJ1-2, is DGGITQSPKYLFRKEGQNVTLSCEQNLNHDAMYWYRQDPGQGLRLIYYSQIVNDFQKGDIAEGYSVSREKKESFPLTVTSAQKNPTAFYLCASNPRSGYYGYTFGSGTRLTVV.